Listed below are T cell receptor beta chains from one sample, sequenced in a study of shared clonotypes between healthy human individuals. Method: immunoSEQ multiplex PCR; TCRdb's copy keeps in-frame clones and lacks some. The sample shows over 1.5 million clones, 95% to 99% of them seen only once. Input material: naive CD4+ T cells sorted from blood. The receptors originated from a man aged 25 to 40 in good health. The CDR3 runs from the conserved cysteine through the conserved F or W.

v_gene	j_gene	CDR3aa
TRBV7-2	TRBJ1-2	CASSQQGLPNYGYTF
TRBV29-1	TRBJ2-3	CSHSLQGVTDTQYF
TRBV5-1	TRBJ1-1	CASSRDGTNTEAFF
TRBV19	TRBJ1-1	CASSRPAEAFF
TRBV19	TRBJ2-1	CASKIGLHNNEQFF
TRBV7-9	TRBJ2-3	CASSFDRGPDTQYF
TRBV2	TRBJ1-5	CASRRGRAGDSNQPQHF
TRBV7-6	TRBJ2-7	CASSPFGGNEQYF
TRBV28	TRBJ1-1	CASSFVGSRGTEAFF
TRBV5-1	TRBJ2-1	CASSLEVGTRDEQFF
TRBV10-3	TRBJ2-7	CAISPSPPGQGANEQYF
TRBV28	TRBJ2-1	CASSDPSGTYNEQFF